The 5 T cell receptor beta chains given below trace back to one sample, sequenced in a study of T cells in Graves' hyperthyroidism and ophthalmopathy. TCR beta CDR3 regions were amplified from RNA transcripts. HTBI primers were the set used in a first-round RT-PCR of the TCR CDR3. Via MiXCR, TCRdb re-called the multiplex PCR reads, giving one row per CDR3 protein. In the table there are 380,000 or so distinct CDR3 sequences, under 20% of which are singletons. The sample consisted of blood. All receptors derive from a woman in her late teens or twenties with Graves' hyperthyroidism.

The sample holds many counts of this clonotype. The rearrangement joins TRBV12-3 or TRBV12-4 to TRBJ1-5; no firm D call. Trimming left V 5 bases short and J 3 bases short, with 11 bases between. CDR3 size: 14 residues. The CDR3 here is CASSGRAHNQPQHF. The DNA of the CDR3 is TGTGCCAGCAGTGGACGCGCACACAATCAGCCCCAGCATTTT.

At least ten counts were recorded for this clonotype. This chain connects TRBV20-1 to TRBJ2-5; TRBD1 aligns across 7 bases. Germline V lookup: CDR1 DFQATT, CDR2 SNEGSKA (reference sequence). V dropped 6 bases and J dropped 4; count of bases not matched to a gene: 8. This CDR3 has 13 amino acids. In nucleotides, the CDR3 is TGCAGTGCAAACAGGGGCATAGGAGAGACCCAGTACTTC. This gives the protein CSANRGIGETQYF.

This clonotype has ten or more counts. V and J are TRBV5-5 and TRBJ2-7, with D tentatively TRBD1 (5 bases). Trimming removed 3 bases at V and 8 bases at J, with 15 bases between. Germline values: CDR1 SGHKS, CDR2 YYEKEE (reference sequence). This CDR3 comprises 13 residues. The CDR3 coding sequence is TGTGCCAGCAGCTCAATACGACAGCCTCAGCAGTACTTC. It translates to CASSSIRQPQQYF. The variable domain in full, completed from reference TRBV5-5 and TRBJ2-7, reads DAGVTQSPTHLIKTRGQQVTLRCSPISGHKSVSWYQQVLGQGPQFIFQYYEKEERGRGNFPDRFSARQFPNYSSELNVNALLLGDSALYLCASSSIRQPQQYFGPGTRLTVT.

The gene calls are TRBV3-1 and TRBJ1-1, with TRBD1 identical over 10 bases. Germline values: CDR1 LGHDT, CDR2 YNNKEL (reference sequence). This CDR3 contains 16 residues. V lost 4 bases and J lost 0; bases outside the gene matches: 5. CDR3 sequence reads: CASSPGTGAMNTEAFF. DNA for the CDR3: TGTGCCAGCAGCCCCGGGACAGGGGCTATGAACACTGAAGCTTTCTTT.

This clonotype has only a few counts. The V call is TRBV11-2, the J call TRBJ1-2, with 10 bases identical to TRBD1. The V gene end was trimmed by 0 bases and the J gene end by 4 bases; junction bases not matched to a gene: 14. This CDR3 spans 19 amino acids. Germline V CDR1 and CDR2: SGHAT, FQNNGV. In DNA, the CDR3 is TGTGCCAGCAGCTTAGACCGCCGGACAGGGGGGAGAAGTCGCTATGGCTACACCTTC. This translates into CASSLDRRTGGRSRYGYTF.